This T cell receptor (beta chain) came from a study of cytomegalovirus exposure and HLA in healthy donors. Looking at the study overall: A prior study identified approximately 110 million unique TCR beta sequences from 190 million or so T cells.

Study-wide results and limits: Several of the most significant clusters appeared linked to common viral pathogens, based on a later analysis.

Though probably carrying unrecorded immune exposures, donors were nominally healthy at sampling. V shed 4 bases and J shed 4 bases, with 11 bases lying between them. The germline V gene has CDR1 SGHRS and CDR2 YFSETQ. The CDR3 has 13 residues. 60 Vbeta and 13 Jbeta primers were used in PCR. The repertoire was sequenced with immunoSEQ multiplex PCR; TCRdb's copy has only in-frame clones and lacks some. This sample has roughly 180,000 clones, with around four fifths found just once. Remarks on this clone: Its specificity is not known.

The source of this sequence is a woman between 45 and 60 years old in good health and CMV-seropositive. Sequenced: PBMCs. The V call is TRBV5-1, the J call TRBJ2-5, with D hard to call. The CDR3 sequence: CASSPGYVETQYF. The CDR3 nucleotides read TGCGCCAGCAGCCCGGGTTATGTAGAGACCCAGTACTTC.